This T cell receptor beta chain came from a study of OX40 agonist ivuxolimab in advanced cancers. Findings and limits, study-wide: Undetermined was the antigen specificity of the expanded peripheral T cells.

Sampling of blood occurred at baseline, cycle 4 day 1, and cycle 7 day 1. Comments on this clone: Its antigen is not known.

Data came from immunoSEQ multiplex PCR; TCRdb stores just in-frame clones and leaves some out. The table has about 80,000 clones, more than 80% seen once. With 5 bases clipped from V and 1 base from J, the junction kept 5 bases outside the gene matches. Germline CDR1 SGHNT, CDR2 YENEEA. This CDR3 has 17 residues. The sequences come from CD4+ or CD8+ T cells sorted from blood, collected in a trial of the OX40 agonist ivuxolimab. This chain uses TRBV11-3 with TRBJ2-3; 14 bases fit TRBD2. The origin of this receptor is an adult with an advanced solid tumor such as melanoma, head and neck, liver or kidney cancer. The DNA of the CDR3 is TGTGCCAGCAGCCCCCCGGGACTAGCGGGAGGCACAGATACGCAGTATTTT. Protein product: CASSPPGLAGGTDTQYF.